This T cell receptor (beta chain) comes out of a study of T cell responses to AZD1222 COVID-19 vaccine. Germline V gene data show CDR1 as SQVTM and CDR2 as ANQGSEA. The length of the CDR3 is 15 residues. V lost 0 bases, J lost 6 bases, and 17 bases lay in between. With regard to this clone: As yet, its antigen is unknown.

Overall study results and limits: Baseline seropositivity characterized only six AZD1222 recipients.

Pooled in the analysis were second doses at about 4 or about 12 weeks. Clones were sequenced by immunoSEQ multiplex PCR, and TCRdb holds only the in-frame ones, with some missing. The sample has fewer than 200,000 clones, roughly 88% seen once. The specimen comprised peripheral blood, sampled 28 days after the second AZD1222 dose. This rearrangement joins TRBV29-1 to TRBJ1-1; D is possibly TRBD1 (6 bases). This clonotype was sampled from an adult who received the AZD1222 COVID-19 vaccine. The CDR3 region is CSVEEGGTRVSEAFF. The CDR3 region has the DNA TGCAGCGTTGAAGAAGGGGGGACCCGAGTCTCTGAAGCTTTCTTT. Filled out from reference TRBV29-1 and TRBJ1-1, the complete variable domain reads SAVISQKPSRDICQRGTSLTIQCQVDSQVTMMFWYRQQPGQSLTLIATANQGSEATYESGFVIDKFPISRPNLTFSTLTVSNMSPEDSSIYLCSVEEGGTRVSEAFFGQGTRLTVV.